This T cell receptor (beta chain) was observed in a study of T cells in Graves' hyperthyroidism and ophthalmopathy. Ophthalmopathy patients showed a Clinical Activity Score of at least 3, NOSPECS grade of at least 4 and duration under 3 months. Extraction of PBMCs used roughly 9.6 ml of fresh peripheral blood. The investigators amplified TCR beta CDR3 regions from RNA transcripts. The HTBI primer set was used in a first-round RT-PCR of the TCR CDR3. TCRdb recomputed calls from the multiplex PCR reads with MiXCR, one row per CDR3 protein. The sample shows some 300,000 distinct CDR3 sequences, around 19% of them seen only once. Germline CDR1 and CDR2: MDHEN and SYDVKM. CDR3 length: 17 amino acids. Trimming cost V 4 bases and J 2 bases; bases outside gene matches: 9. General study findings and limits: Within blood appeared most thyroid clonotypes that had expanded above 0.001. A model of 13 V-J features distinguished ophthalmopathy from stable hyperthyroidism.

As regards this clonotype: Antigen specificity is unknown.

The J gene is TRBJ2-4, the V gene TRBV28; 9 positions match TRBD1. What was sequenced was blood. This TCR came from a man between 50 and 59 years old with Graves' ophthalmopathy. CDR3 sequence: CASSSPGQGWTKNIQYF. DNA for the CDR3: TGTGCCAGCAGTTCTCCGGGACAGGGATGGACCAAAAACATTCAGTACTTC.